This TCR beta chain emerged from a study of early T cells in non-severe SARS-CoV-2 infection. Overall study context: Unpaired chains resulted from sequencing bulk RNA of unsorted whole blood.

Only a few counts were recorded for this clonotype. TCRdb passed the 5' RACE reads through MiXCR, listing each CDR3 protein once. The table includes just under 85,000 distinct CDR3 sequences, more than 9% detected once. The material sequenced was whole blood, taken at baseline. The sequence derives from an adult who was a healthcare worker with PCR-confirmed SARS-CoV-2 infection or an uninfected control (not recorded which).

DNA for the CDR3: TGTGCCAGCAGGCCCCAGGGGGCGGTAAATGAGCAGTTCTTC. This sequence encodes CASRPQGAVNEQFF. The chain is built from TRBV28 and TRBJ2-1, with 8 nucleotides matching TRBD1. The CDR3 loop spans 14 amino acids. CDR1 and CDR2 from the germline V gene are MDHEN and SYDVKM. V lost 6 bases, J lost 7 bases, and 8 bases stayed unmatched.